This T cell receptor beta chain originates from a study of T cell responses to AZD1222 COVID-19 vaccine. Overall study findings and caveats: White British people made up most donors, females outnumbered males, and clonal diversity was possibly underestimated. Rises in breadth and depth of Spike-specific TCRs came after two AZD1222 doses.

Generated by immunoSEQ multiplex PCR, the TCRdb table keeps only in-frame clones and is missing some. The table shows some 140,000 clones, with about 90% occurring only once. CDR1 MNHEY and CDR2 SVGAGI come from the germline V gene. V was trimmed by 2 bases and J by 1 base, leaving 8 bases between them. The CDR3 loop spans 14 amino acids. Worth noting for this clone: Its antigen is currently unknown.

The chain recombines TRBV6-5 with TRBJ2-5, with unresolved D. The sequencing used peripheral blood, collected on day 0 of AZD1222 vaccination. The receptor comes from an adult in good health. The CDR3 sequence: CASSYRPVQETQYF. The CDR3, as DNA: TGTGCCAGCAGTTACCGACCCGTCCAAGAGACCCAGTACTTC.